The 30 T cell receptor beta chains reported below all come from one sample, sequenced in a study of human T cells and chemical hapten exposure. TCRdb re-called the RACE reads through MiXCR, storing one row per CDR3 protein. The data hold some 350,000 distinct CDR3 sequences, with 6% to 8.5% observed a single time. Time point indicated: patch test 1, 2 weeks after DPC sensitization. Treatment given: therapeutic diphenylcyclopropenone sensitization with weekly scalp DPC. This specimen consisted of whole blood, obtained in connection with sensitization to the hapten diphenylcyclopropenone (DPC). These receptors were obtained from a woman aged 18 to 35 with alopecia areata. Some clones in this sample may be carry-over from other donors' samples.

In this sample, this clonotype turned up a few times. The rearrangement joins TRBV20-1 to TRBJ1-1; no definite D call. CDR3 length equals 16 residues. Per germline, CDR1 DFQATT and CDR2 SNEGSKA (reference sequence). The V end was cut by 0 bases, the J end by 4 bases, with 18 bases between. The CDR3, as DNA: TGCAGTGCTAGAGATTTGAAATTCGTGGAGGGCACTGAAGCTTTCTTT. Protein product: CSARDLKFVEGTEAFF.

This clonotype was seen at least ten times. The chain links TRBV12-5 to TRBJ2-5; TRBD1 aligns across 8 bases. J was trimmed by 3 bases and V by 4 bases; bases with no gene match: 4. Germline CDR1 LGHNT, CDR2 FRNRAP. CDR3 length: 14 amino acids. CDR3 protein: CASGSVDREETQYF. The CDR3 bases are TGTGCTAGTGGTTCCGTGGACAGGGAAGAGACCCAGTACTTC.

The chain combines TRBV27 with TRBJ1-3, with 9 bases matching TRBD1. Germline V gene data show CDR1 as MNHEY and CDR2 as SMNVEV (reference sequence). V was clipped by 0 bases and J by 6 bases; unmatched bases: 12. The CDR3 spans 18 residues. CDR3 protein: CASSLSGTRTGVENTIYF. For the CDR3, the DNA is TGTGCCAGCAGTTTATCCGGCACCCGGACAGGGGTTGAAAACACCATATATTTT.

This clonotype was found many times. This sequence joins TRBV7-2 and TRBJ2-3; D assignment may be TRBD1 or TRBD2 (5 bases each). V was shortened by 8 bases and J by 0 bases, with 12 bases between the two germline ends. This CDR3 is built from 14 residues. CDR1 and CDR2 (germline): SGHTA, FQGNSA. The CDR3 sequence is CASRGSPSTDTQYF. CDR3 in DNA: TGTGCCAGCCGGGGCAGTCCTAGCACAGATACGCAGTATTTT. Based on the CDR3 plus reference TRBV7-2 and TRBJ2-3, the full variable domain is GAGVSQSPSNKVTEKGKDVELRCDPISGHTALYWYRQSLGQGLEFLIYFQGNSAPDKSGLPSDRFSAERTGGSVSTLTIQRTQQEDSAVYLCASRGSPSTDTQYFGPGTRLTVL.

Turning to this clonotype: This may come from a read error, since a much larger clone is one base off. This chain connects TRBV12-3 or TRBV12-4 to TRBJ2-5; TRBD1 might be the D (5 bases). Trimming removed 2 bases at V and 9 bases at J, with 10 bases between. The CDR3 is 12 amino acids. The CDR3 is CASSLQGKAQYF. For the CDR3, the DNA is TGTGCCAGCAGTTTACAGGGAAAGGCCCAGTACTTC.

This clonotype was seen at least ten times. V usage is TRBV7-2 and J usage is TRBJ2-1; 8 bases align to TRBD1. V was pared by 5 bases and J by 3 bases, with 9 bases of the junction left unmatched. The CDR3 sequence is 16 residues long. Germline values: CDR1 SGHTA, CDR2 FQGNSA. In DNA, the CDR3 is TGTGCCAGCAGCGTCACAGGGGGAGGTTTCTACAATGAGCAGTTCTTC. This translates into CASSVTGGGFYNEQFF.

The chain employs TRBV12-3 or TRBV12-4 and TRBJ1-2; possibly TRBD1 for D (5 bases). V lost 3 bases, J lost 4 bases, and 15 bases lay in between. The CDR3 sequence is 15 residues long. In nucleotides, the CDR3 is TGTGCCAGCAGTTTTACTCCGACAGAATCCTATGGCTACACCTTC. It yields the protein CASSFTPTESYGYTF.

This clonotype was seen only a few times. The chain joins TRBV16 to TRBJ2-4; D is ambiguous. CDR3 size: 16 residues. Per germline, CDR1 KGHSY and CDR2 FQNENV. V shed 5 bases and J shed 0 bases, with 14 bases lying between them. The CDR3 is CASSSPSWEAKNIQYF. The CDR3 nucleotides are TGTGCCAGCAGCTCCCCGTCCTGGGAAGCCAAAAACATTCAGTACTTC.

This clonotype was detected a few times. This chain uses TRBV12-3 or TRBV12-4 with TRBJ1-4; TRBD1 matches 7 bases. This CDR3 is built from 15 residues. Trimming at V came to 4 bases and at J to 5 bases, leaving 7 bases not matched to a gene. The chain's CDR3 is CASSSRTGANEKLFF. CDR3 DNA: TGTGCCAGCAGTTCAAGGACAGGAGCCAATGAAAAACTGTTTTTT.

This chain links TRBV6-5 with TRBJ1-1, with 9 bases lining up with TRBD1. The germline V gene encodes CDR1 MNHEY and CDR2 SVGAGI. After removal of 4 bases from V and 6 bases from J, the junction contained 12 bases not matched to a gene. The CDR3 is 16 residues long. CDR3: CASSLLQGAPGAEAFF. The CDR3 DNA reads as TGTGCCAGCAGTTTATTACAGGGGGCGCCCGGGGCTGAAGCTTTCTTT.

In this sample, this clonotype turned up many times. The chain has TRBV29-1 and TRBJ2-3; 10 bases align to TRBD2. The ends lost 6 bases at V and 3 bases at J; junction bases unmatched: 6. The CDR3 spans 14 residues. Germline lookup yields CDR1 SQVTM and CDR2 ANQGSEA. CDR3 sequence reads: CSVLLAGYTDTQYF. The CDR3 nucleotides read TGCAGCGTGCTACTAGCGGGGTATACAGATACGCAGTATTTT.

This clonotype was counted between two and nine times. V is TRBV7-2 and J is TRBJ1-6; no reliable D call. The CDR3 runs 12 residues. Germline V CDR1 and CDR2: SGHTA, FQGNSA. Trimming removed 1 base at V and 10 bases at J, with 5 bases between. CDR3 loop: CASSLGWSPLHF. Written as DNA, the CDR3 is TGTGCCAGCAGCTTAGGGTGGTCACCCCTCCACTTT. Supplemented by reference TRBV7-2 and TRBJ1-6, the full variable domain reads GAGVSQSPSNKVTEKGKDVELRCDPISGHTALYWYRQSLGQGLEFLIYFQGNSAPDKSGLPSDRFSAERTGGSVSTLTIQRTQQEDSAVYLCASSLGWSPLHFGNGTRLTVT.

This clonotype appeared a few times. The rearrangement uses TRBV6-5 and TRBJ1-2; perhaps TRBD1 as D (5 bases). This CDR3 has 19 amino acids. Germline V gives CDR1 MNHEY, CDR2 SVGAGI. Trimming left V 2 bases short and J 4 bases short, with 26 bases between. CDR3 DNA: TGTGCCAGCAGTTACGCCAAGCCGGGACCGCCGCCGGGCCTCTATGGCTACACCTTC. It yields the protein CASSYAKPGPPPGLYGYTF.

CDR3: CASSLATARMEQYF. CDR3 nucleotide sequence: TGTGCCAGCAGCTTGGCCACAGCCCGAATGGAGCAGTACTTC. The chain uses TRBV5-6 and TRBJ2-7; D not resolved. Germline V gene lookup returns CDR1 SGHDT and CDR2 YYEEEE. V shed 0 bases and J shed 7 bases, with 14 bases lying between them. The CDR3 is made up of 14 amino acids.

In its sample, this clonotype was seen many times. This sequence joins TRBV5-1 and TRBJ2-7; D might be TRBD2 (5 bases). From germline, CDR1 is SGHRS and CDR2 YFSETQ. V dropped 0 bases and J dropped 2 bases, with 15 bases sitting between them. CDR3 length equals 16 residues. CDR3 sequence: CASSLVSRRGTYEQYF. CDR3 coding DNA: TGCGCCAGCAGCTTGGTCTCCAGACGGGGAACCTACGAGCAGTACTTC.

This clonotype has more than one count but fewer than ten. This chain connects TRBV11-2 to TRBJ1-5, with 11 bases aligning to TRBD1. V lost 3 bases and J lost 5; bases outside the gene matches: 3. The CDR3 is 15 residues long. The germline CDR1 and CDR2 sequences are SGHAT and FQNNGV. Here the CDR3 DNA reads TGTGCCAGCAGCTTGGGACAGGGGGTTTATCAGCCCCAGCATTTT. Protein sequence: CASSLGQGVYQPQHF.

This clonotype occurred a few times. The chain has TRBV12-3 or TRBV12-4 and TRBJ1-2, with 7 bases lining up with TRBD1. J gave up 4 bases and V 5 bases, and 7 bases lay outside the gene matches. The CDR3 runs 14 residues. CDR3 DNA: TGTGCCAGCAGTCCTGGGACAGCGACCTATGGCTACACCTTC. It specifies CASSPGTATYGYTF.

This clonotype has a handful of counts. This chain connects TRBV3-1 to TRBJ2-5; 9 positions match TRBD1. Germline CDR1 LGHDT, CDR2 YNNKEL (reference sequence). CDR3 length: 15 residues. V was clipped by 3 bases and J by 3 bases; unmatched bases: 5. CDR3 in DNA: TGTGCCAGCAGCCATGGGGACAGGGCGAAAGAGACCCAGTACTTC. Amino acid sequence: CASSHGDRAKETQYF.

The CDR3 sequence: CASSYSSGNNSPLHF. The CDR3 nucleotides are TGTGCCAGCAGTTACTCGTCGGGAAATAATTCACCCCTCCACTTT. The chain couples TRBV6-6 to TRBJ1-6; D ambiguous. Germline assignment: CDR1 MNHNY and CDR2 SVGAGI (reference sequence). Trimming left V 0 bases short and J 5 bases short, with 8 bases between. The CDR3 spans 15 residues.

The chain uses TRBV5-1 and TRBJ1-3; D unresolved. The CDR3 has 15 amino acids. The germline CDR1 and CDR2 sequences are SGHRS and YFSETQ. V lost 4 bases, J lost 0 bases, and 11 bases lay in between. Here the CDR3 reads CASSPRAGSGNTIYF. As DNA, the CDR3 is TGCGCCAGCAGCCCCCGGGCCGGCTCTGGAAACACCATATATTTT. Full variable domain (remainder filled in from reference TRBV5-1 and TRBJ1-3): KAGVTQTPRYLIKTRGQQVTLSCSPISGHRSVSWYQQTPGQGLQFLFEYFSETQRNKGNFPGRFSGRQFSNSRSEMNVSTLELGDSALYLCASSPRAGSGNTIYFGEGSWLTVV.

This chain links TRBV7-9 with TRBJ1-1; 9 nucleotides agree with TRBD1. Germline trimming cut 5 bases from V and 6 bases from J; bases unmatched to any gene: 7. The CDR3 sequence is 14 residues long. CDR1 is SEHNR and CDR2 is FQNEAQ in the germline V gene (reference sequence). The CDR3 spells CASSKGQGIAEAFF. The CDR3 nucleotides read TGTGCCAGCAGCAAAGGACAGGGGATAGCTGAAGCTTTCTTT. The full variable domain, in which reference TRBV7-9 and TRBJ1-1 provide the parts outside the CDR3, is DTGVSQNPRHKITKRGQNVTFRCDPISEHNRLYWYRQTLGQGPEFLTYFQNEAQLEKSRLLSDRFSAERPKGSFSTLEIQRTEQGDSAMYLCASSKGQGIAEAFFGQGTRLTVV.

This clonotype was counted a few times. This sequence joins TRBV28 and TRBJ1-2; D remains unclear. CDR3 length: 13 residues. The V end was cut by 10 bases, the J end by 6 bases, with 18 bases between. Per the germline V gene, CDR1 is MDHEN and CDR2 is SYDVKM. For the CDR3, the DNA is TGTGCCATCCTGACGGCCCCAAGGGATGGCTACACCTTC. Its translation is CAILTAPRDGYTF.

The gene calls are TRBV20-1 and TRBJ1-5; 7 positions match TRBD1. V lost 4 bases, J lost 5 bases, and 8 bases stayed unmatched. CDR3 length: 14 amino acids. Per germline, CDR1 DFQATT and CDR2 SNEGSKA (reference sequence). CDR3 loop: CSAKAGGMDQPQHF. The DNA of the CDR3 is TGCAGTGCTAAAGCAGGGGGAATGGATCAGCCCCAGCATTTT.

This clonotype was seen a few times. The V call is TRBV25-1, the J call TRBJ1-2, with D unclear. In germline, CDR1 is MGHDK, CDR2 SYGVNS. The CDR3 is made up of 14 amino acids. The ends were cut back, 0 bases at V and 6 bases at J, with 11 bases in the middle. In DNA form, the CDR3 reads TGTGCCAGCAGTGAATATGGGGTACACCATGGCTACACCTTC. Its protein is CASSEYGVHHGYTF.

The CDR3 nucleotides are TGTGCCAGCAGTTACTCGATGGGGACAGGGGGCAATGAGCAGTTCTTC. It specifies CASSYSMGTGGNEQFF. The rearrangement links TRBV6-5 to TRBJ2-1, with 11 bases matching TRBD1. This CDR3 spans 16 amino acids. CDR1 is MNHEY, CDR2 SVGAGI, per germline. V trimming: 0 bases; J trimming: 6 bases; junction bases outside the gene matches: 4.

In its sample, this clonotype was seen a few times. This rearrangement joins TRBV7-2 to TRBJ2-7; D may be TRBD2 (5 bases). The CDR3 is 14 residues long. Trimming stripped 1 base from V and 4 bases from J, with 11 bases between. Germline lookup yields CDR1 SGHTA and CDR2 FQGNSA. CDR3 loop: CASSLVPGFYEQYF. CDR3 bases: TGTGCCAGCAGCTTAGTTCCGGGGTTTTACGAGCAGTACTTC.

This clonotype was detected many times. The chain recombines TRBV7-2 with TRBJ2-3; D not certain. CDR1 and CDR2 (germline): SGHTA, FQGNSA. CDR3 length equals 13 residues. The V gene lost 3 bases and the J gene lost 8 bases, with 12 bases spanning the gap. CDR3 amino acids: CASSFPTVGTQYF. CDR3 sequence (DNA): TGTGCCAGCAGCTTTCCCACAGTGGGTACGCAGTATTTT.

This chain uses TRBV28 with TRBJ1-1, with no clear D. V was trimmed by 3 bases and J by 4 bases, leaving 3 bases between them. CDR1 MDHEN and CDR2 SYDVKM come from the germline V gene. The CDR3 length is 11 residues. In DNA form, the CDR3 reads TGTGCCAGCAGTTTCCCCACTGAAGCTTTCTTT. Translating gives CASSFPTEAFF.

The sample holds many counts of this clonotype. The gene calls are TRBV20-1 and TRBJ2-3; TRBD2 matches at 9 bases. After removal of 5 bases from V and 3 bases from J, the junction contained 3 bases not matched to a gene. CDR3 length: 13 residues. The germline V gene encodes CDR1 DFQATT and CDR2 SNEGSKA (reference sequence). The CDR3 DNA is TGCAGTGCTTCAACTAGCGGGACAGATACGCAGTATTTT. Translation gives CSASTSGTDTQYF.

This clonotype came up once. This may stem from a read error, because a much larger clone lies one nucleotide away. The chain has TRBV3-1 and TRBJ2-1; 7 bases are a match to TRBD2. Germline-derived CDR1 and CDR2 are LGHDT and YNNKEL (reference sequence). The CDR3 runs 16 residues. The ends lost 4 bases at V and 0 bases at J; junction bases unmatched: 6. Here the CDR3 DNA reads TGTGCCAGCAGCCGGAGCGGGGTGAGCTCCTACAATGAGCAGTTCTTC. As protein: CASSRSGVSSYNEQFF.